This TCR beta chain was captured in a study of T cells in Graves' hyperthyroidism and ophthalmopathy. The wider study: Pretreatment peripheral blood was obtained at initial diagnosis.

Clinical Activity Scores of at least 3, NOSPECS grades of at least 4 and durations under 3 months characterized ophthalmopathy patients. From RNA transcripts, TCR beta CDR3 regions were amplified. Using the HTBI primer set, a first-round RT-PCR was run on the TCR CDR3. Via MiXCR, TCRdb re-called the multiplex PCR reads, giving one row per CDR3 protein. The sample consists of 620,000 or so distinct CDR3 sequences, about 14% of them appearing once. V gave up 10 bases and J gave up 4 bases, with 17 bases separating them. This CDR3 has 13 amino acids. Germline CDR1 is MDHEN and CDR2 is SYDVKM. This clonotype was observed a few times.

Sequenced input: blood. The rearrangement links TRBV28 to TRBJ2-7; perhaps TRBD1 as D (6 bases). This clonotype was sampled from a woman between 50 and 59 years old with Graves' ophthalmopathy. The CDR3 DNA is TGTGCCACCTCTAGGGTGGACAGTTACGAGCAGTACTTC. Amino acid sequence: CATSRVDSYEQYF.